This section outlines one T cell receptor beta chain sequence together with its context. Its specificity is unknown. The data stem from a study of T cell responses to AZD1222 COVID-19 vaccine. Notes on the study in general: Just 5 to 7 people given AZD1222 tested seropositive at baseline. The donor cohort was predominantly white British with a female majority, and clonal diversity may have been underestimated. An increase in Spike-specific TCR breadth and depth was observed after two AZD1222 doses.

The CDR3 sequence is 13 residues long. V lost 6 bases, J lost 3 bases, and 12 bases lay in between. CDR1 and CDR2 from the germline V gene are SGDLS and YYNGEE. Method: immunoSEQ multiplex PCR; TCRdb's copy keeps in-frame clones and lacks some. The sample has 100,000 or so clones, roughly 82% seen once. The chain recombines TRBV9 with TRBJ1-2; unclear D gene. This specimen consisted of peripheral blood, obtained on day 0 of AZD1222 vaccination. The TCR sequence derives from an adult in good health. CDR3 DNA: TGTGCCAGCACCGTTCTGGGCGACTATGGCTACACCTTC. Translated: CASTVLGDYGYTF.